A selection of T cell receptor beta chains follows, all from one sample in a study of graft-versus-host responses after intestinal transplantation. The assay was immunoSEQ multiplex PCR, and TCRdb's table has in-frame clones only and misses some. The profile covers 130,000 or so clones, with around 90% appearing a single time and around 0.16% taken by the ten largest. Their antigens are not known. The material was unstimulated CD4+ T cells sorted from spleen or lymph node cells, obtained before intestinal transplant. The origin of the receptors is a human donor who received an intestinal transplant. Each CDR3 is given with its conserved first and last residue. Fields, in order: CDR3 protein, CDR3 length, J gene, V gene.

CDR3aa: CASSLDTGAGARGYTF
len: 16
j_gene: TRBJ1-2
v_gene: TRBV7-9

CDR3aa: CASSLLDSNQPQHF
len: 14
j_gene: TRBJ1-5
v_gene: TRBV5-5

CDR3aa: CASSPTGTVGNSPLHF
len: 16
j_gene: TRBJ1-6
v_gene: TRBV9

CDR3aa: CASSLAEGYGYTF
len: 13
j_gene: TRBJ1-2
v_gene: TRBV5-1

CDR3aa: CASSLALGRYQETQYF
len: 16
j_gene: TRBJ2-5
v_gene: TRBV5-5

CDR3aa: CASSQAGPSGGYTDTQYF
len: 18
j_gene: TRBJ2-3
v_gene: TRBV4-2

CDR3aa: CASSYSTNGAQYF
len: 13
j_gene: TRBJ2-5
v_gene: TRBV6-5

CDR3aa: CASSDQRGSLQETQYF
len: 16
j_gene: TRBJ2-5
v_gene: TRBV2

CDR3aa: CASRNLVGEQYF
len: 12
j_gene: TRBJ2-7
v_gene: TRBV19

CDR3aa: CASSKDSLQNTGELFF
len: 16
j_gene: TRBJ2-2
v_gene: TRBV9

CDR3aa: CASSDRDGYTF
len: 11
j_gene: TRBJ1-2
v_gene: TRBV6-4

CDR3aa: CASRLAGPTDTQYF
len: 14
j_gene: TRBJ2-3
v_gene: TRBV6-1

CDR3aa: CASSPRAGRYEQYF
len: 14
j_gene: TRBJ2-7
v_gene: TRBV18

CDR3aa: CASSLKQGMYGYTF
len: 14
j_gene: TRBJ1-2
v_gene: TRBV5-4

CDR3aa: CASSPSPGGKETQYF
len: 15
j_gene: TRBJ2-5
v_gene: TRBV18

CDR3aa: CASRGQTNQPQHF
len: 13
j_gene: TRBJ1-5
v_gene: TRBV19

CDR3aa: CAWSKGINQPQHF
len: 13
j_gene: TRBJ1-5
v_gene: TRBV30

CDR3aa: CTSSQAITERLFTGELFF
len: 18
j_gene: TRBJ2-2
v_gene: TRBV1

CDR3aa: CASRQSGQGVYTF
len: 13
j_gene: TRBJ1-2
v_gene: TRBV28

CDR3aa: CASSLVGAGPYNEQFF
len: 16
j_gene: TRBJ2-1
v_gene: TRBV7-6

CDR3aa: CASSTTSGGPISYNEQFF
len: 18
j_gene: TRBJ2-1
v_gene: TRBV27

CDR3aa: CDQGGPTF
len: 8
j_gene: TRBJ1-2
v_gene: TRBV2